This TCR beta chain was identified during a study of blood T cell repertoires in COVID-19. Study background: The cDNA or gDNA used as material had been derived from T cells, B-cell-depleted T cells, or PBMCs.

The CDR3 loop spans 13 amino acids. Germline V CDR1 and CDR2: MNHEY, SVGEGT. V shed 5 bases, J shed 4 bases, and the junction held 4 bases outside the gene matches. Here immunoSEQ multiplex PCR was the method, and the copy in TCRdb shows in-frame clones only, minus some. This sample has fewer than 200,000 clones; 76% occur once, and the top ten carry about 4%. The clonotype originates from a woman over 75 with acute or convalescent COVID-19. Input material: peripheral blood. The chain has TRBV6-2 or TRBV6-3 and TRBJ2-7, with 8 bases aligning to TRBD1. As DNA, the CDR3 is TGTGCCAGCAGTCGACAGGGGCCGTACGAGCAGTACTTC. Amino acids: CASSRQGPYEQYF.